This TCR beta chain was documented in a study of CD8+ T cells in alopecia areata. Study details: Percent affected scalp area, the SALT score, rated treated patients' severity.

Sequencing relied on a cDNA template that was reverse transcribed from extracted RNA. Profiling relied on immunoSEQ multiplex PCR, and the TCRdb table lists in-frame clones only, not all of them. The profile covers around 100,000 clones, with less than 75% appearing a single time and 10% to 15% taken by the ten largest. Documented treatment: oral pan-JAK inhibitor, 5-10 mg twice daily. Alopecia areata patients provided lesional scalp punch biopsies and peripheral blood, both collected for the study. This sample comprised CD8+ T cells sorted from blood, obtained at week 24, from a patient treated with tofacitinib. This TCR was recovered from a human donor with alopecia areata.

The CDR3 protein is CASDPSLEGRFYEQYF. The CDR3 DNA reads as TGTGCCAGCGACCCATCTCTCGAGGGACGGTTCTACGAGCAGTACTTC. This sequence joins TRBV2 and TRBJ2-7; D is possibly TRBD1 or TRBD2 (5 bases each). Germline V lookup: CDR1 SNHLY, CDR2 FYNNEI. CDR3 length: 16 residues. V was shortened by 8 bases and J by 3 bases, with 23 bases between the two germline ends. Complete variable domain (other parts from reference TRBV2 and TRBJ2-7): EPEVTQTPSHQVTQMGQEVILRCVPISNHLYFYWYRQILGQKVEFLVSFYNNEISEKSEIFDDQFSVERPDGSNFTLKIRSTKLEDSAMYFCASDPSLEGRFYEQYFGPGTRLTVT.